The 27 T cell receptor beta chains below all came from one sample that was sequenced in a study of shared clonotypes between healthy human individuals. TCRdb's copy holds only in-frame clones and misses some; the assay was immunoSEQ multiplex PCR. The sample lists over 850,000 clones, about 84% occurring once. The sequenced sample was memory CD4+ T cells from PBMCs. Subset defined: CD45RA-negative fraction. All receptors come from a man between 18 and 35 years old in good health. Some clones in this sample may be carry-over from other donors' samples.

CDR3 loop: CASRGQGGYTF. The DNA of the CDR3 is TGTGCCAGCAGGGGACAGGGTGGCTACACCTTC. The genes are TRBV6-5 and TRBJ1-2; 9 bases fit TRBD1. CDR1 and CDR2 from the germline V gene are MNHEY and SVGAGI. The CDR3 consists of 11 residues. V dropped 6 bases and J dropped 7; count of bases not matched to a gene: 0.

The V and J genes are TRBV11-3 and TRBJ1-1; D not certain. The CDR3 consists of 14 residues. Germline-derived CDR1 and CDR2 are SGHNT and YENEEA. Trimming took off 5 bases at V and 0 bases at J, with 10 bases between the two ends. For the CDR3, the DNA is TGTGCCAGCAGCCCGACCGGGATGAACACTGAAGCTTTCTTT. This encodes CASSPTGMNTEAFF.

As to this clone: The identical CDR3 is also encoded by other nucleotide sequences in the sample. This sequence joins TRBV2 and TRBJ1-2; D gene ambiguous. From germline, CDR1 is SNHLY and CDR2 FYNNEI. Trimming removed 6 bases from V and 4 bases from J, with 9 bases in between. The CDR3 extends over 12 amino acids. CDR3 residues: CASRGQIYGYTF. CDR3 sequence (DNA): TGTGCCAGCAGAGGCCAGATCTATGGCTACACCTTC.

The CDR3 bases are TGTGCCAGCAGCCCTAACAGGGGCCAATACTTC. Translation gives CASSPNRGQYF. The chain carries TRBV7-8 and TRBJ2-7; 7 bases are a match to TRBD1. The V and J ends lost 5 bases and 13 bases, in that order; junction bases with no gene match: 8. CDR1 and CDR2 (germline): SGHVS, FQNEAQ. CDR3 length equals 11 residues.

This chain connects TRBV5-1 to TRBJ2-2; maybe TRBD2 (5 bases). Germline CDR1 and CDR2: SGHRS and YFSETQ. Trimming left V 4 bases short and J 0 bases short, with 16 bases between. The CDR3 consists of 17 residues. The CDR3 protein is CASSAGNPFANTGELFF. The DNA for the CDR3 is TGCGCCAGCAGCGCCGGGAACCCGTTCGCGAACACCGGGGAGCTGTTTTTT. The full variable domain, in which reference TRBV5-1 and TRBJ2-2 provide the parts outside the CDR3, is KAGVTQTPRYLIKTRGQQVTLSCSPISGHRSVSWYQQTPGQGLQFLFEYFSETQRNKGNFPGRFSGRQFSNSRSEMNVSTLELGDSALYLCASSAGNPFANTGELFFGEGSRLTVL.

Notes on this clone: It differs at one base from a far larger clone, so likely a read error. The chain joins TRBV2 to TRBJ1-2; D not certain. Trimming shortened V by 6 bases and J by 8 bases, and 10 bases separated the two germline ends. The CDR3 consists of 11 residues. Germline V gene data show CDR1 as SNHLY and CDR2 as FYNNEI. The CDR3 is CASRYGEGYTF. For the CDR3, the DNA is TGTGCCAGCAGGTACGGGGAAGGCTACACCTTC.

CDR3 coding DNA: TGTGCCAGCAGGAGGGGGCTCAACACTGAAGCTTTCTTT. Its translation is CASRRGLNTEAFF. The rearrangement joins TRBV14 to TRBJ1-1; TRBD1 matches 7 bases. The CDR3 spans 13 residues. The germline gives CDR1 SGHDN, CDR2 FVKESK. The trim removed 6 bases at V and 2 bases at J, leaving 3 bases unmatched.

This chain connects TRBV29-1 to TRBJ2-5, with D uncertain. V was cut by 3 bases and J by 5 bases, with 13 bases left in between. The V gene's germline CDR1 is SQVTM and CDR2 ANQGSEA. The CDR3 runs to 13 residues. CDR3 bases: TGCAGCGTTGATGGTCCGAGAGGTGAGACCCAGTACTTC. Its translation is CSVDGPRGETQYF.

V and J are TRBV6-5 and TRBJ2-7, with 8 nucleotides matching TRBD1. V lost 7 bases and J lost 0; bases outside the gene matches: 8. Germline V gene sequence: CDR1 MNHEY, CDR2 SVGAGI. CDR3 length: 15 amino acids. The CDR3 sequence is CASIDRGTRSYEQYF. The CDR3 region has the DNA TGTGCCAGCATTGACAGGGGAACTCGCTCCTACGAGCAGTACTTC.

V usage is TRBV25-1 and J usage is TRBJ2-2; D call uncertain. Trimming took off 4 bases at V and 3 bases at J, with 9 bases between the two ends. CDR1 is MGHDK, CDR2 SYGVNS, per germline. CDR3 length equals 14 residues. CDR3 sequence (DNA): TGTGCCAGCAGTGGCGGACGGTACACCGGGGAGCTGTTTTTT. This sequence encodes CASSGGRYTGELFF.

The chain is built from TRBV29-1 and TRBJ2-7; TRBD2 agrees at 9 bases. CDR1 and CDR2 (germline): SQVTM, ANQGSEA. Germline trimming cut 5 bases from V and 2 bases from J; bases unmatched to any gene: 16. The CDR3 runs 17 residues. The CDR3 nucleotides read TGCAGCGTTTCTGAACTAGCGGGTTTTCAGGGACCCTACGAGCAGTACTTC. Translating gives CSVSELAGFQGPYEQYF.

This sequence joins TRBV5-4 and TRBJ2-1; D might be TRBD1 or TRBD2, each matching 6 bases. From germline, CDR1 is SGHNT and CDR2 YYREEE (reference sequence). The CDR3 extends over 16 amino acids. With 4 bases removed from V and 0 bases from J, the gap between germline ends came to 14 bases. Here the CDR3 DNA reads TGTGCCAGCAGCCGCGGAGGGGGGAACTCCTACAATGAGCAGTTCTTC. Translated, it gives CASSRGGGNSYNEQFF.

This clone was detected only a few times. The junction departs from germline at one end; a sequencing error may be responsible. The genes are TRBV25-1 and TRBJ1-1; D is uncertain. The CDR3 sequence is 14 residues long. Germline CDR1 is MGHDK and CDR2 is SYGVNS. The CDR3 spells CASSERIIGTKQIF. For the CDR3, the DNA is TGTGCCAGCAGTGAACGTATCATTGGAACGAAGCAGATTTTT.

The chain couples TRBV7-9 to TRBJ1-1; TRBD1 matches 9 bases. V gave up 1 base and J gave up 6 bases; unmatched junction bases: 9. Germline V gene lookup returns CDR1 SEHNR and CDR2 FQNEAQ (reference sequence). The length of the CDR3 is 16 residues. The CDR3 here is CASSLDLGQGNPEAFF. CDR3 coding DNA: TGTGCCAGCAGCTTAGATTTGGGACAGGGTAACCCTGAAGCTTTCTTT. Supplemented by reference TRBV7-9 and TRBJ1-1, the full variable domain reads DTGVSQNPRHKITKRGQNVTFRCDPISEHNRLYWYRQTLGQGPEFLTYFQNEAQLEKSRLLSDRFSAERPKGSFSTLEIQRTEQGDSAMYLCASSLDLGQGNPEAFFGQGTRLTVV.

With regard to this clone: The junction departs from germline at one end; a sequencing error may be responsible. The rearrangement links TRBV2 to TRBJ1-2; maybe TRBD1 (5 bases). The CDR3 extends over 13 amino acids. In germline, CDR1 is SNHLY, CDR2 FYNNEI. The CDR3 nucleotides are TGTGCCAGCATGAGTGGCGGGGGGTCGGACCGCTACTTC. This sequence encodes CASMSGGGSDRYF.

The chain combines TRBV4-3 with TRBJ1-2; D is unclear. The CDR3 consists of 13 residues. Trimming took off 1 base at V and 8 bases at J, with 11 bases between the two ends. Germline loops: CDR1 LGHNA, CDR2 YSLEER. CDR3 sequence reads: CASSQVGYGGYTF. CDR3 coding DNA: TGCGCCAGCAGCCAAGTAGGTTATGGGGGCTACACCTTC.

The gene calls are TRBV2 and TRBJ2-6, with D perhaps matching TRBD2 (5 bases). Trimming took 7 bases from V and 0 from J, leaving 10 bases between them. This CDR3 comprises 15 residues. The V gene's germline CDR1 is SNHLY and CDR2 FYNNEI. CDR3 DNA sequence: TGTGCCAGCACCAACCGGGGCTCTGGGGCCAACGTCCTGACTTTC. Its protein is CASTNRGSGANVLTF.

This clone was observed once. The gene calls are TRBV10-3 and TRBJ2-3, with 9 bases lining up with TRBD2. The CDR3 runs to 16 residues. The trim removed 6 bases at V and 4 bases at J, leaving 11 bases unmatched. Per the germline V gene, CDR1 is ENHRY and CDR2 is SYGVKD. CDR3 sequence reads: CAIRGVAGAGADTQYF. The CDR3 coding sequence is TGTGCCATCAGAGGAGTAGCGGGAGCAGGTGCAGATACGCAGTATTTT.

This sequence joins TRBV19 and TRBJ2-7; D ambiguous. The germline CDR1 and CDR2 sequences are LNHDA and SQIVND (reference sequence). The V and J ends lost 7 bases and 4 bases respectively, with 20 bases between them. This CDR3 has 15 residues. CDR3 bases: TGTGCCAGTACCCCCGGACCGAACGCTTGGTACGAGCAGTACTTC. Amino acids: CASTPGPNAWYEQYF.

This chain uses TRBV7-3 with TRBJ2-5; TRBD1 agrees at 9 bases. V shed 5 bases, J shed 5 bases, and the junction held 9 bases outside the gene matches. Germline loops: CDR1 SGHTA, CDR2 FQGTGA. This CDR3 region has 15 residues. The DNA of the CDR3 is TGTGCCAGCAGCCTTCGAACAGGGGGCGCGGAGACCCAGTACTTC. Its translation: CASSLRTGGAETQYF.

V is TRBV5-4 and J is TRBJ2-3; the match to TRBD1 covers 9 bases. CDR1 and CDR2 from the germline V gene are SGHNT and YYREEE (reference sequence). V trimming: 3 bases; J trimming: 5 bases; junction bases outside the gene matches: 10. CDR3 length equals 16 residues. The CDR3 protein is CASSSPTGGLGDTQYF. CDR3 DNA sequence: TGTGCCAGCAGCTCGCCGACAGGGGGACTCGGAGATACGCAGTATTTT.

CDR3 coding DNA: TGTGCCAGCTCCCCAGGACGGCGAAGCTCCTACGAGCAGTACTTC. Amino acid sequence: CASSPGRRSSYEQYF. V is TRBV18 and J is TRBJ2-7; D is unclear. The V and J ends lost 6 bases and 0 bases respectively, with 15 bases between them. Germline values: CDR1 KGHSH, CDR2 LQKENI. CDR3 size: 15 residues.

The rearrangement uses TRBV28 and TRBJ2-3, with D unresolved. The CDR3 length is 13 residues. Trimming left V 5 bases short and J 5 bases short, with 11 bases between. Germline V gene sequence: CDR1 MDHEN, CDR2 SYDVKM. CDR3 DNA sequence: TGTGCCAGCAGTCTCCCGAAGGGAGATACGCAGTATTTT. It translates to CASSLPKGDTQYF.

V is TRBV10-3 and J is TRBJ2-5, with 7 bases that match TRBD2. Germline assignment: CDR1 ENHRY and CDR2 SYGVKD. Trimming cost V 10 bases and J 7 bases; bases outside gene matches: 9. The CDR3 has 12 amino acids. CDR3 amino acids: CANGTPGGTQYF. The CDR3 DNA is TGTGCCAACGGGACCCCGGGGGGGACCCAGTACTTC.

A remark on this clone: A single base is all that separates this from a far larger clone, so a read error is likely. This chain connects TRBV27 to TRBJ2-7, with D perhaps matching TRBD2 (5 bases). This CDR3 region has 15 residues. Germline V gene data show CDR1 as MNHEY and CDR2 as SMNVEV (reference sequence). V was pared by 2 bases and J by 2 bases, with 13 bases between. DNA for the CDR3: TGTGCCAGCAGTTTAAGTGTGGGAGAAGCCTACGAGCAGTACTTC. This codes for CASSLSVGEAYEQYF.

The CDR3 protein is CASSLTQGGWYGYTF. The DNA for the CDR3 is TGTGCCAGCAGCTTAACACAGGGCGGGTGGTATGGCTACACCTTC. The rearrangement joins TRBV5-4 to TRBJ1-2, with D possibly TRBD1 on 6 matching bases. This CDR3 has 15 residues. V lost 2 bases and J lost 5, with 16 bases in between. Germline lookup yields CDR1 SGHNT and CDR2 YYREEE (reference sequence).

The chain uses TRBV9 and TRBJ1-1, with D possibly TRBD1 on 5 matching bases. Germline CDR1 SGDLS, CDR2 YYNGEE. V dropped 4 bases and J dropped 3 bases, with 16 bases sitting between them. The CDR3 has 15 amino acids. CDR3 DNA sequence: TGTGCCAGCAGCTTCCAGGGCGGCGGGTACACTGAAGCTTTCTTT. It specifies CASSFQGGGYTEAFF.